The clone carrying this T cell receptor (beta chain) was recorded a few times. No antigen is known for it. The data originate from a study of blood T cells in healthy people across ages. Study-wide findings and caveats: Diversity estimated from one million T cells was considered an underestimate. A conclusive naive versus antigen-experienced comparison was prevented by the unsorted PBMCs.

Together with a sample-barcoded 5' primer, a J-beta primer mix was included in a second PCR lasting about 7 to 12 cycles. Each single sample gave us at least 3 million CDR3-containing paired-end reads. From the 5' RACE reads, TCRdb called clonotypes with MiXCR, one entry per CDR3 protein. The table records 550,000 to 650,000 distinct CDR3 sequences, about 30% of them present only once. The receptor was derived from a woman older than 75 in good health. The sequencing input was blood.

CDR3 protein: CASEETNTGELFF. DNA of the CDR3: TGTGCCAGCGAGGAGACGAACACCGGGGAGCTGTTTTTT. V is TRBV7-8 and J is TRBJ2-2; D call uncertain. This CDR3 has 13 residues. Germline loops: CDR1 SGHVS, CDR2 FQNEAQ. Trimming stripped 8 bases from V and 0 bases from J, with 7 bases between. Variable domain in full (rest from reference TRBV7-8 and TRBJ2-2): GAGVSQSPRYKVAKRGQDVALRCDPISGHVSLFWYQQALGQGPEFLTYFQNEAQLDKSGLPSDRFFAERPEGSVSTLKIQRTQQEDSAVYLCASEETNTGELFFGEGSRLTVL.